The 17 T cell receptor beta chains in this list originate from one sample, sequenced in a study of shared clonotypes between healthy human individuals. The method was immunoSEQ multiplex PCR; TCRdb's version includes in-frame clones alone and lacks a portion of them. The sample holds about 2.3 million clones, 90% to 95% seen once. What was sequenced was naive CD4+ T cells from PBMCs. The subset was: CD45RA+ positively selected. The receptors originated from a man between 18 and 29 years old in good health. Some clones in this sample may be carry-over from other donors' samples.

The chain is built from TRBV13 and TRBJ2-7, with 8 bases identical to TRBD1. With 5 bases clipped from V and 6 bases from J, the junction kept 6 bases outside the gene matches. The CDR3 runs to 13 residues. Germline CDR1 and CDR2: PRHDT and FYEKMQ (reference sequence). The CDR3 region has the DNA TGTGCCAGCAGCCCAAGACAGGGGTCCGAGCAGTACTTC. It specifies CASSPRQGSEQYF.

CDR3 region: CASSRTGPPTEAFF. The CDR3, as DNA: TGTGCCAGCTCACGGACGGGACCTCCCACTGAAGCTTTCTTT. The genes are TRBV18 and TRBJ1-1; TRBD1 is a possible D gene (5 bases). V shed 4 bases and J shed 4 bases, with 13 bases lying between them. This CDR3 has 14 amino acids. Germline V gene sequence: CDR1 KGHSH, CDR2 LQKENI.

V gene TRBV6-6 combines with J gene TRBJ2-7; 7 bases are a match to TRBD1. Germline CDR1 reads MNHNY; CDR2 reads SVGAGI (reference sequence). V shed 6 bases and J 2 bases; nucleotides not matched to a gene: 7. CDR3 size: 14 residues. The CDR3 nucleotides are TGTGCCAGCAGCGGGACAGAGAAAACCTACGAGCAGTACTTC. Its protein product is CASSGTEKTYEQYF.

This chain uses TRBV4-2 with TRBJ1-1; D unresolved. The CDR3 loop spans 13 amino acids. CDR1 is LGHNA and CDR2 is YNFKEQ in the germline V gene. Trimming pared 0 bases from V and 6 bases from J, leaving 8 bases between. CDR3 sequence: CASSQERRSEAFF. The CDR3 coding sequence is TGTGCCAGCAGCCAAGAACGGCGGTCTGAAGCTTTCTTT.

This chain joins TRBV6-7 and TRBJ1-2; 9 bases match TRBD1. TRBV6-7 is an open reading frame whose function is uncertain. The CDR3 length is 16 residues. Unmatched junction bases numbered 15, after V lost 6 bases and J lost 7 bases. The CDR3 nucleotides read TGTGCCAGCAGAGAAGGGACAGGGTTGAGGTTAGGTGGCTACACCTTC. Translating it yields CASREGTGLRLGGYTF.

The V and J genes are TRBV7-6 and TRBJ2-7; 8 positions agree with TRBD2. Trimming at V came to 5 bases and at J to 2 bases, leaving 8 bases not matched to a gene. This CDR3 is built from 15 residues. The germline V gene has CDR1 SGHVS and CDR2 FNYEAQ. The CDR3 loop is CASSRGGFGTYEQYF. Here the CDR3 DNA reads TGTGCCAGCAGCCGCGGGGGGTTCGGAACCTACGAGCAGTACTTC.

The genes are TRBV6-1 and TRBJ1-1; 7 nucleotides align to TRBD1. V shed 10 bases, J shed 2 bases, and the junction held 4 bases outside the gene matches. The CDR3 is made up of 12 amino acids. Germline V gene lookup returns CDR1 MNHNS and CDR2 SASEGT. The CDR3 sequence is CAIGTDNTEAFF. The CDR3 region has the DNA TGTGCCATCGGGACAGATAACACTGAAGCTTTCTTT.

The V call is TRBV29-1, the J call TRBJ2-1, with D unclear. Germline V gene sequence: CDR1 SQVTM, CDR2 ANQGSEA. The CDR3 extends over 15 amino acids. V gave up 1 base and J gave up 7 bases, with 17 bases separating them. The CDR3 is CSVEVGLHLRNEQFF. CDR3 coding DNA: TGCAGCGTTGAAGTAGGGTTGCACCTCCGTAATGAGCAGTTCTTC.

CDR3 sequence (DNA): TGTGCCAGCAGCCCGTACCGGTCGAGTGAAAAACTGTTTTTT. Its protein product is CASSPYRSSEKLFF. The chain combines TRBV14 with TRBJ1-4; D gene unclear. The CDR3 consists of 14 residues. CDR1 is SGHDN, CDR2 FVKESK, per germline. Trimming left V 4 bases short and J 7 bases short, with 13 bases between.

The rearrangement uses TRBV5-4 and TRBJ2-5; TRBD2 aligns across 9 bases. The CDR3 extends over 16 amino acids. The germline gives CDR1 SGHNT, CDR2 YYREEE (reference sequence). The V segment lost 3 bases and the J segment 0 bases; nucleotides outside the gene matches: 6. The DNA for the CDR3 is TGTGCCAGCAGCTATACTAGCGGGCTTAACCAAGAGACCCAGTACTTC. Translating gives CASSYTSGLNQETQYF.

The V and J genes are TRBV28 and TRBJ2-3; D gene uncertain. The CDR3 extends over 13 amino acids. The germline V gene encodes CDR1 MDHEN and CDR2 SYDVKM. V was trimmed by 2 bases and J by 4 bases, leaving 7 bases between them. CDR3 in DNA: TGTGCCAGCAGTTTACCCTCCCCAGATACGCAGTATTTT. This encodes CASSLPSPDTQYF.

The CDR3 loop reads CASSFPGQGAKETQYF. CDR3 sequence (DNA): TGTGCCAGTAGTTTTCCGGGACAGGGGGCGAAAGAGACCCAGTACTTC. The J gene is TRBJ2-5, the V gene TRBV19; 12 nucleotides agree with TRBD1. The CDR3 has 16 amino acids. Germline assignment: CDR1 LNHDA and CDR2 SQIVND (reference sequence). The ends lost 5 bases at V and 3 bases at J; junction bases unmatched: 7.

The J gene is TRBJ2-2, the V gene TRBV27; the D gene is possibly TRBD1 (7 bases). The CDR3 runs 16 residues. Germline CDR1 reads MNHEY; CDR2 reads SMNVEV (reference sequence). Trimming cost V 2 bases and J 7 bases, with 17 bases left between them. The DNA of the CDR3 is TGTGCCAGCAGTTTACTATGGAGGGGGCAAGGCGGGGAGCTGTTTTTT. This codes for CASSLLWRGQGGELFF.

This chain uses TRBV14 with TRBJ2-1, with TRBD2 identical over 12 bases. Germline V gene sequence: CDR1 SGHDN, CDR2 FVKESK. This CDR3 has 15 residues. V shed 4 bases and J 9 bases; nucleotides not matched to a gene: 7. As DNA, the CDR3 is TGTGCCAGCAGCCGGACTAGCGGGAATTGGGGTGAGCAGTTCTTC. It is translated as CASSRTSGNWGEQFF.

V gene TRBV5-1 combines with J gene TRBJ2-3; possibly TRBD1 or TRBD2 for D (5 bases each). The length of the CDR3 is 15 residues. CDR1 SGHRS and CDR2 YFSETQ come from the germline V gene. V lost 4 bases, J lost 0 bases, and 12 bases lay in between. The CDR3 DNA reads as TGCGCCAGCAGCCCGCCGGGACGGAGCACAGATACGCAGTATTTT. As protein: CASSPPGRSTDTQYF.

V and J are TRBV19 and TRBJ1-4, with 9 bases matching TRBD1. The CDR3 length is 15 residues. Germline V gene data show CDR1 as LNHDA and CDR2 as SQIVND (reference sequence). The trim removed 5 bases at V and 6 bases at J, leaving 7 bases unmatched. CDR3 amino acids: CASSPDRGFDEKLFF. DNA of the CDR3: TGTGCCAGTAGTCCGGACAGGGGATTTGATGAAAAACTGTTTTTT.

This clone has just one count. J is TRBJ1-6 and V is TRBV5-6; TRBD1 matches at 7 bases. The germline gives CDR1 SGHDT, CDR2 YYEEEE. V trimming: 3 bases; J trimming: 10 bases; junction bases outside the gene matches: 10. This CDR3 is built from 15 residues. CDR3 DNA: TGTGCCAGCAGCTGGAGCGGGACAGATAGGTCACCCCTCCACTTT. The encoded protein is CASSWSGTDRSPLHF.